One T cell receptor beta chain is described in this entry. Its antigen is undetermined. One junction end does not reproduce the germline sequence, and a read error may be involved. Germline V CDR1 and CDR2: SGHRS, YFSETQ. This CDR3 contains 15 residues. immunoSEQ v3.0 was run at survey level. Measured with immunoSEQ multiplex PCR; TCRdb has only the in-frame clones, and not every one. This table has some 16,000 clones, over 70% appearing once. The record originates from a study of long-term antiretroviral therapy in people with HIV. Participants living with HIV all received treatment in the United States. Study-level results: Pre-ART expanded clones dominated the repertoire at every time point.

This TCR was recovered from a man between 35 and 55 years old with HIV. The sample here was unsorted PBMCs, taken 2.1 years after starting antiretroviral therapy. This chain links TRBV5-1 with TRBJ2-7; possibly TRBD2 for D (7 bases). The CDR3 loop reads CASSLYGGPSSEQYF. The CDR3 nucleotides read TGCGCCAGCAGCTTGTACGGGGGGCCTTCCTCCGAGCAGTACTTC.